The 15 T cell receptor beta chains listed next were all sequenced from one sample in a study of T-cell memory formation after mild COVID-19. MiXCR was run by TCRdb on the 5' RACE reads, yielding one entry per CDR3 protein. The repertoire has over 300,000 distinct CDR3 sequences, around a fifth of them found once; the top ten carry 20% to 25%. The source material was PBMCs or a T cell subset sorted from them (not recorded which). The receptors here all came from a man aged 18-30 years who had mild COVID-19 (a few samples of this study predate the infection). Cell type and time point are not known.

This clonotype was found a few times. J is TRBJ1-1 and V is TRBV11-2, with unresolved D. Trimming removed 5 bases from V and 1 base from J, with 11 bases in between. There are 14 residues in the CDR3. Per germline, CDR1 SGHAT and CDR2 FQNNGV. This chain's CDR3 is CASSTGWGNTEAFF. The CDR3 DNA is TGTGCCAGCAGCACCGGGTGGGGGAACACTGAAGCTTTCTTT.

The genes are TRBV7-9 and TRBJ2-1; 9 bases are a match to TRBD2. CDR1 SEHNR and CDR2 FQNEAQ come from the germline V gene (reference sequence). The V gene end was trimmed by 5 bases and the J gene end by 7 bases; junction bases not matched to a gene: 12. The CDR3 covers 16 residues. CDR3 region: CASSPGLALIGNEQFF. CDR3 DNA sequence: TGTGCCAGCAGCCCTGGACTAGCGCTAATTGGGAATGAGCAGTTCTTC. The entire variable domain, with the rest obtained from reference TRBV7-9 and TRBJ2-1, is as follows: DTGVSQNPRHKITKRGQNVTFRCDPISEHNRLYWYRQTLGQGPEFLTYFQNEAQLEKSRLLSDRFSAERPKGSFSTLEIQRTEQGDSAMYLCASSPGLALIGNEQFFGPGTRLTVL.

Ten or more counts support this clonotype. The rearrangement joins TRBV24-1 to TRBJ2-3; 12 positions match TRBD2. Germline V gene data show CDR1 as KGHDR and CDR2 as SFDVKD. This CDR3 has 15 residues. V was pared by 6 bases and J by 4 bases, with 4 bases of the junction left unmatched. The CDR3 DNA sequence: TGTGCCACCAGTCCTGCTAGCGGGGGGGCAGATACGCAGTATTTT. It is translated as CATSPASGGADTQYF.

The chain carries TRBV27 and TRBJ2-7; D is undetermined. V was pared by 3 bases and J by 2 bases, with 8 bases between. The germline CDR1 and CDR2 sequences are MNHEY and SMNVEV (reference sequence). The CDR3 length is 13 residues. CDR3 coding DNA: TGTGCCAGCAGTTTGGCGAAGGCCTACGAGCAGTACTTC. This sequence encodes CASSLAKAYEQYF.

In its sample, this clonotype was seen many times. CDR3 residues: CASSLGREVVGELFF. CDR3 coding DNA: TGTGCCAGCAGCTTGGGTAGGGAGGTCGTCGGGGAGCTGTTTTTT. The chain uses TRBV11-2 and TRBJ2-2; TRBD2 is a possible D gene (6 bases). The CDR3 consists of 15 residues. Germline V gene sequence: CDR1 SGHAT, CDR2 FQNNGV. V lost 3 bases and J 7 bases, leaving 15 bases between the germline ends.

The CDR3 is CASSIPGQGYTF. CDR3 DNA sequence: TGTGCCAGCAGCATTCCGGGACAGGGCTACACCTTC. The rearrangement links TRBV28 to TRBJ1-2; 7 positions agree with TRBD1. From germline, CDR1 is MDHEN and CDR2 SYDVKM. CDR3 length equals 12 residues. V lost 6 bases to trimming and J lost 8 bases; unmatched junction nucleotides: 6.

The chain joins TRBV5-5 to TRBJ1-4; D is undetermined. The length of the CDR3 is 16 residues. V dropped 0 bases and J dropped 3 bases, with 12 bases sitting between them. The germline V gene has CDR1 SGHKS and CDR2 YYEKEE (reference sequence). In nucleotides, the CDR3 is TGTGCCAGCAGCTTGGGAGCGACAACGGCTAATGAAAAACTGTTTTTT. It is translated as CASSLGATTANEKLFF.

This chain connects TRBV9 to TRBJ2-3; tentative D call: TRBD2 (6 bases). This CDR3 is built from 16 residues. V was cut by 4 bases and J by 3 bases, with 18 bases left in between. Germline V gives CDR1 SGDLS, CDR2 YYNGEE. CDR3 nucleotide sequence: TGTGCCAGCAGCCGGGGCGGGGCCCTCGGGACAGATACGCAGTATTTT. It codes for CASSRGGALGTDTQYF.

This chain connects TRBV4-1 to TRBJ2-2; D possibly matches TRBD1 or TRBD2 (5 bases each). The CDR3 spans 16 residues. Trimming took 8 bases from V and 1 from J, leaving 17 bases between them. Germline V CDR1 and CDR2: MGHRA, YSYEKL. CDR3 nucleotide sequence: TGCGCCAGCCGAACTTGGGACGGGCTGAACACCGGGGAGCTGTTTTTT. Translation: CASRTWDGLNTGELFF.

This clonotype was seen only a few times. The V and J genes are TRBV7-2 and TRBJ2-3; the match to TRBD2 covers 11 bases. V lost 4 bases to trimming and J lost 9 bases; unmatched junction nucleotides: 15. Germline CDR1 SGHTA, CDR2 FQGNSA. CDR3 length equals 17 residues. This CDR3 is CASSSSSGGPSELTQYF. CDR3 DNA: TGTGCCAGCAGCTCATCTAGCGGGGGGCCGTCAGAGTTGACGCAGTATTTT.

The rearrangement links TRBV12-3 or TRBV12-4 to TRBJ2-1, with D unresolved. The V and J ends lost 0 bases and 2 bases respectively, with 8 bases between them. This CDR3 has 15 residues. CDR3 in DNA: TGTGCCAGCAGTTTAGCGGGAAATGCCTACAATGAGCAGTTCTTC. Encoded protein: CASSLAGNAYNEQFF.

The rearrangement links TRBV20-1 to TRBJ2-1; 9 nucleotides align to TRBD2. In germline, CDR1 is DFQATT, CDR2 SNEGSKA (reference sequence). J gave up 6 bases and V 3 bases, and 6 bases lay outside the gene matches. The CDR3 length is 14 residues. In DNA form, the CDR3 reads TGCAGTGCTAGTAATAGCGGGGGTCCCAATGAGCAGTTCTTC. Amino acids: CSASNSGGPNEQFF.

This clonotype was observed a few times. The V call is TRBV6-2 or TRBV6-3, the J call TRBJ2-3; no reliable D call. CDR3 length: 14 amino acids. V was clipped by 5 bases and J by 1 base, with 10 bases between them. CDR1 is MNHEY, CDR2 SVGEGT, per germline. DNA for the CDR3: TGTGCCAGCAGTCCTCTCTCCCGCACAGATACGCAGTATTTT. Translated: CASSPLSRTDTQYF.

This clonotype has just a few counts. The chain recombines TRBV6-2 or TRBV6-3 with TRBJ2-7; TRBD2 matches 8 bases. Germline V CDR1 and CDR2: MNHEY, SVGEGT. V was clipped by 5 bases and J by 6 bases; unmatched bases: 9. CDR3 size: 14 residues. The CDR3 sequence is CASSGTSGGFEQYV. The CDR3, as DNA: TGTGCCAGCAGTGGCACTAGCGGTGGATTCGAGCAGTACGTC.

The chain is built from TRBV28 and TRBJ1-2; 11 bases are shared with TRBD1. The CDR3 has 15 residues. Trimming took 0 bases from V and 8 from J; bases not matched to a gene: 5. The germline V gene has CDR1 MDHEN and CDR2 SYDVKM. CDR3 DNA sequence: TGTGCCAGCAGTTTATGGGGGACAGGGGGGAACGGCTACACCTTC. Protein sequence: CASSLWGTGGNGYTF.